The entry below gives a single T cell receptor beta chain sequence along with its context. The antigen remains unidentified. This record comes from a study of T cells in Graves' hyperthyroidism and ophthalmopathy. Study-wide results and caveats: The model forecast ophthalmopathy, anticipating it by a median roughly 6 months before onset.

RNA transcripts were the template for amplifying TCR beta CDR3 regions. In the first-round RT-PCR of the TCR CDR3, the HTBI primer set was used. TCRdb called the multiplex PCR reads again in MiXCR, with one record for every CDR3 protein. The table records about 400,000 distinct CDR3 sequences, 14% to 15% of them present only once. The CDR3 has 15 amino acids. V was cut by 1 base and J by 6 bases, with 16 bases left in between. The sequenced material came from blood. The sequence was obtained from a woman younger than 45 with Graves' hyperthyroidism. V gene TRBV12-3 or TRBV12-4 combines with J gene TRBJ2-7; D is possibly TRBD1 (6 bases). The CDR3 loop is CASSLDRAPPAEQYF. The CDR3, as DNA: TGTGCCAGCAGTTTAGACAGGGCTCCCCCAGCCGAGCAGTACTTC.